The clone carrying this T cell receptor beta chain was recorded at least ten times. The CDR3 sequence is 13 residues long. Trimming cost V 7 bases and J 5 bases; bases outside gene matches: 7. The V gene's germline CDR1 is SGHVS and CDR2 FQNEAQ. This specimen comes from a study of beta chain features in type 1 diabetes. Isolated RNA was reverse transcribed in full, so expressed TCRB transcripts were sequenced. TCRdb's copy holds only in-frame clones and misses some; the assay was immunoSEQ multiplex PCR. The sample shows 130,000 or so clones, roughly 9.7% of them seen only once. Purity above 98% was achieved in all sorted populations.

The source material was central memory CD4+ T cells from blood. The chain employs TRBV7-8 and TRBJ2-5, with 7 bases fitting TRBD2. This clonotype originated in a woman aged 40 to 50 in good health. CDR3 sequence: CASTRREGETQYF. The CDR3 coding sequence is TGTGCCAGCACCCGGAGGGAGGGGGAGACCCAGTACTTC.